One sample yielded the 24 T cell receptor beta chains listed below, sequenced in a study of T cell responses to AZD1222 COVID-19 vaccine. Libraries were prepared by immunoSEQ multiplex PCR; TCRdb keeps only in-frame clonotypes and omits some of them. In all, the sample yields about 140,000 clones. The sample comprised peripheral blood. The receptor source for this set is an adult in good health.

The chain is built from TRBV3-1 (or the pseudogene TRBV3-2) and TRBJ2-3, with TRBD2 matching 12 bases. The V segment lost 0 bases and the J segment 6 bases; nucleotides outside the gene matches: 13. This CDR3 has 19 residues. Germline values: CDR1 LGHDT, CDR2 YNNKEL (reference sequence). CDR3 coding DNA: TGTGCCAGCAGCCAAGATCCCGAGCTAGCGGGGGGGCCTTCGGATACGCAGTATTTT. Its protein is CASSQDPELAGGPSDTQYF.

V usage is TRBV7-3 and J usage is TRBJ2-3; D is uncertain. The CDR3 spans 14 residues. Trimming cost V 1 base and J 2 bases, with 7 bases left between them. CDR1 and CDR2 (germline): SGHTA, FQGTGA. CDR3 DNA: TGTGCCAGCAGCTTAAACAGACACACAGATACGCAGTATTTT. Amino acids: CASSLNRHTDTQYF.

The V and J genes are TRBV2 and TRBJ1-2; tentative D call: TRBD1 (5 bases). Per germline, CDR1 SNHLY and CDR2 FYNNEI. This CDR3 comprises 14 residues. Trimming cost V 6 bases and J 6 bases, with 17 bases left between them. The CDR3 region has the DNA TGTGCCAGCAGCCGAAGGGACGACGGCCATGGCTACACCTTC. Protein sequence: CASSRRDDGHGYTF.

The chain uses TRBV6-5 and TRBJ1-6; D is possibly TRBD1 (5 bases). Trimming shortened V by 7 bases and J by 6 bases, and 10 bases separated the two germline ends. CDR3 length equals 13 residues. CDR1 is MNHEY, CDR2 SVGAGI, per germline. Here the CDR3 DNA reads TGTGCCAGCAATTGGGACGGTAATTCACCCCTCCACTTT. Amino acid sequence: CASNWDGNSPLHF.

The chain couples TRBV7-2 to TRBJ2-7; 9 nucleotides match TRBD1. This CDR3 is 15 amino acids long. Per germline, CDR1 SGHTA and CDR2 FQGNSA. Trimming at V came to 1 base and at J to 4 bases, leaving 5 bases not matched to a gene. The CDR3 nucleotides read TGTGCCAGCAGCTTAGTGGTGGGACAGGGTTACGAGCAGTACTTC. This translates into CASSLVVGQGYEQYF.

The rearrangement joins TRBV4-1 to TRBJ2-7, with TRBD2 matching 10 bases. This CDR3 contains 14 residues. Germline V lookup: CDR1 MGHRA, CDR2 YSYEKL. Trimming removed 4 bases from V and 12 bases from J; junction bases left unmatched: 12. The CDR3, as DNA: TGCGCCAGCAGCCCAAGCGGGGGGGCGGTCTGGCGGTACTTC. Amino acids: CASSPSGGAVWRYF.

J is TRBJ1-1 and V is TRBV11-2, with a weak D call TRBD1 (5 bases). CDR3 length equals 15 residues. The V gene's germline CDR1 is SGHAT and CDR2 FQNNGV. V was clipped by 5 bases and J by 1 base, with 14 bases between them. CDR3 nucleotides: TGTGCCAGCAGCAGTACGGGACGGCAGAACACTGAAGCTTTCTTT. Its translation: CASSSTGRQNTEAFF. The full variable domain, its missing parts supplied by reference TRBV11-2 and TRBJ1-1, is EAGVAQSPRYKIIEKRQSVAFWCNPISGHATLYWYQQILGQGPKLLIQFQNNGVVDDSQLPKDRFSAERLKGVDSTLKIQPAKLEDSAVYLCASSSTGRQNTEAFFGQGTRLTVV.

The CDR3 here is CASSYTGDVNYGYTF. The CDR3 DNA sequence: TGTGCCAGCAGCTATACAGGAGATGTTAACTATGGCTACACCTTC. This rearrangement joins TRBV7-2 to TRBJ1-2; possibly TRBD1 for D (5 bases). Germline lookup yields CDR1 SGHTA and CDR2 FQGNSA. The CDR3 spans 15 residues. V was shortened by 4 bases and J by 1 base, with 13 bases between the two germline ends.

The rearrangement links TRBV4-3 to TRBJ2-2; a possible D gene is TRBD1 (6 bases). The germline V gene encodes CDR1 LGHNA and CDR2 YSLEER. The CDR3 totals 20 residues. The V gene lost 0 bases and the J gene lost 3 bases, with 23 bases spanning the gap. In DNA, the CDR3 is TGCGCCAGCAGCCAAGAAGTCCCAGGGGATGGGGGCCTCTACACCGGGGAGCTGTTTTTT. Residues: CASSQEVPGDGGLYTGELFF.

The CDR3 is CATPKGRSPLHF. The CDR3 nucleotides read TGTGCCACTCCTAAGGGACGGTCACCCCTCCACTTT. The chain couples TRBV24-1 to TRBJ1-6; a possible D gene is TRBD1 (5 bases). With 10 bases removed from V and 10 bases from J, the gap between germline ends came to 13 bases. Germline V gene sequence: CDR1 KGHDR, CDR2 SFDVKD. The CDR3 length is 12 residues.

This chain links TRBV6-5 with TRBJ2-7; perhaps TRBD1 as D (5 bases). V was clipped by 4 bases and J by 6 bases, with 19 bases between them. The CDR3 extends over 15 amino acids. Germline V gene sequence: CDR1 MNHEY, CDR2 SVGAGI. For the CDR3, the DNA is TGTGCCAGCAGTTGGGGAAGGGGTTCAACCCTCGAGCAGTACTTC. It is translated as CASSWGRGSTLEQYF.

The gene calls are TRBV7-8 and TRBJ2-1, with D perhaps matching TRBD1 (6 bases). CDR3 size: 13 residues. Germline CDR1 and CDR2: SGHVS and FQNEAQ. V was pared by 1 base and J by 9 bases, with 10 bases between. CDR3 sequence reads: CASSLVGGSEQFF. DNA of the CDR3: TGTGCCAGCAGCTTAGTAGGGGGTAGTGAGCAGTTCTTC.

CDR3 in amino acids: CAISAGTGYDEQYF. CDR3 nucleotides: TGTGCCATCAGTGCCGGGACAGGGTATGACGAGCAGTACTTC. The chain combines TRBV10-3 with TRBJ2-7; 9 nucleotides match TRBD1. Trimming cost V 4 bases and J 5 bases; bases outside gene matches: 6. This CDR3 region has 14 residues. Looked up from germline, CDR1 is ENHRY and CDR2 is SYGVKD.

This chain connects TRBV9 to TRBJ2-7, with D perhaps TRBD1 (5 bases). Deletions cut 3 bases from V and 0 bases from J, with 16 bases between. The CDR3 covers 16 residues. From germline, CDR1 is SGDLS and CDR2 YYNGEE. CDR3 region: CASSALQGANSYEQYF. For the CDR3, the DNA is TGTGCCAGCAGCGCGCTACAAGGGGCCAACTCCTACGAGCAGTACTTC.

CDR3 residues: CAAAGAPTPYF. The DNA for the CDR3 is TGTGCCGCCGCTGGGGCACCCACTCCGTACTTC. V and J are TRBV30 and TRBJ2-7; a possible D gene is TRBD1 (5 bases). Trimming stripped 8 bases from V and 12 bases from J, with 20 bases between. Looked up from germline, CDR1 is GTSNPN and CDR2 is SVGIG (reference sequence). This CDR3 has 11 residues.

CDR3 loop: CASSPQHGQGTEAFF. CDR3 nucleotide sequence: TGTGCCAGCAGCCCCCAACATGGTCAAGGCACTGAAGCTTTCTTT. The V and J genes are TRBV14 and TRBJ1-1; D remains unclear. CDR3 length: 15 residues. From germline, CDR1 is SGHDN and CDR2 FVKESK. V lost 4 bases to trimming and J lost 4 bases, with 16 bases between them.

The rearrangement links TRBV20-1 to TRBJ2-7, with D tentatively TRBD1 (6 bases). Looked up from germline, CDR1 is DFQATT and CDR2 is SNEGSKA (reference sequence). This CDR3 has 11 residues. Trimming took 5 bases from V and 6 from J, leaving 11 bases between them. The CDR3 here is CSAVDRREQYF. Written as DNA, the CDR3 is TGCAGTGCTGTAGACAGGCGCGAGCAGTACTTC.

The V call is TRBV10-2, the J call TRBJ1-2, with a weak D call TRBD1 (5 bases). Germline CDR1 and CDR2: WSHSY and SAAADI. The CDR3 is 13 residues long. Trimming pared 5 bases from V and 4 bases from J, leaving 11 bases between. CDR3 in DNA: TGCGCCAGCAGTCTCCGGGACGGCTATGGCTACACCTTC. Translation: CASSLRDGYGYTF.

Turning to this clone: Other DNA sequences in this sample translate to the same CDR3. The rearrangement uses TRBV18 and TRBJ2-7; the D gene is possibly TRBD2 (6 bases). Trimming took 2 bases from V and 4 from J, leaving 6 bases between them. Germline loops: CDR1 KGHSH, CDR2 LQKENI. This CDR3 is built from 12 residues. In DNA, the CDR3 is TGTGCCAGCTCACCAGCGGGATACGAGCAGTACTTC. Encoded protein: CASSPAGYEQYF.

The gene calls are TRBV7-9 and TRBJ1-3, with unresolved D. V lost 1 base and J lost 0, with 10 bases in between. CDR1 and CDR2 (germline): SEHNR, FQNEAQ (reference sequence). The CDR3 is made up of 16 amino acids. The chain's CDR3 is CASSLGGFSSGNTIYF. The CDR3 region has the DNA TGTGCCAGCAGCTTAGGTGGTTTCTCCTCTGGAAACACCATATATTTT.

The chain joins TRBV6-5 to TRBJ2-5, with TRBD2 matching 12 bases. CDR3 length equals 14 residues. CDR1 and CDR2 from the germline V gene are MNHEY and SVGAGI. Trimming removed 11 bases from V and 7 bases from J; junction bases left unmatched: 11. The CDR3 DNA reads TGTGCCTCCTGCGGGACTAGCGGGCTCGGGACCCAGTACTTC. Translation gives CASCGTSGLGTQYF.

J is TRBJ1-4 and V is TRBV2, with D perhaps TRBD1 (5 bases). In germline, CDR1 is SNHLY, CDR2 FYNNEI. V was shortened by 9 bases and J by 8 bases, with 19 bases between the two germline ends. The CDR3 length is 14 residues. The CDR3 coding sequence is TGTGCCAGTAAGGTGGGACCTCAAGGGGAAAAACTGTTTTTT. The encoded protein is CASKVGPQGEKLFF.

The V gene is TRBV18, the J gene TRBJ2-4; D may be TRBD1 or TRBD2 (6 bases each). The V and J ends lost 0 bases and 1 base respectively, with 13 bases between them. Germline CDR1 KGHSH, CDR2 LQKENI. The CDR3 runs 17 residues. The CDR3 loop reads CASSPPGGDRAKNIQYF. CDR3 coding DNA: TGTGCCAGCTCACCACCGGGGGGCGATCGGGCCAAAAACATTCAGTACTTC.

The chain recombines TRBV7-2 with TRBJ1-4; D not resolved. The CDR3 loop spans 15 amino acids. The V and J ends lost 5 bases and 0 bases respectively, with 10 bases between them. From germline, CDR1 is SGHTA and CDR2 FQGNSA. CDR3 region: CASSPNRATNEKLFF. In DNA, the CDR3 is TGTGCCAGCAGCCCGAACCGTGCAACTAATGAAAAACTGTTTTTT.